This TCR beta chain emerged from a study of blood T cell repertoires in COVID-19 (dated by TCRdb to the early 2020s). For the wider study: Collaborator samples came from the United States, Italy and Spain and covered acute and convalescent phases of COVID-19. The repertoires were released in a freely available public database meant as a resource for research on the immune response to SARS-CoV-2. The prospective study material was composed of cDNA or gDNA derived from T cells, B-cell-depleted T cells, or PBMCs. Subjects who had been exposed to COVID-19, were actively infected with it, or had recovered from it provided the deeply sampled blood TCRbeta repertoires that made up the dataset. Samples were obtained from the ongoing ImmuneRACE study (first 160 participants) and from some 1,300 subjects provided by 6 global collaborators. Sample metadata almost always included a de-identified subject ID, COVID-19 status, age in years and sex. Where available, HLA class I and class II types were taken from metadata supplied by the sample provider and were not determined by assay-based typing.

TCRbeta CDR3 regions were amplified from genomic DNA using the immunoSEQ Assay, a bias-controlled multiplex PCR. The authors' pipeline ran thus. Nucleated cell counts per sample were estimated from amplification of reference gene primers within the assay. Sequence reads were collapsed and filtered to measure the absolute abundance of every unique TCRbeta CDR3 rearrangement. For each sample, productive Simpson clonality was calculated as the square root of Simpson's diversity index over productive rearrangements. The table was pulled from immuneACCESS by TCRdb, which kept in-frame rearrangements only. Such tables lose some clones; where checked, under half of the loss comes from unresolved V genes, and the rest has no known cause. V and J calls and clone size are as listed in that table; D and trimming were resolved from the DNA. Across this sample there are 200,000 or so clones, with 89% seen only once. The ten largest clones add up to more than 5.5% of the sample.

Notes on this clone: Its binding antigen is unknown. No base-level quality is on record; no much larger clone is a single base apart.

Another Seattle source contributed samples from volunteer blood donors who had recovered from COVID-19. Whole blood was collected in K2EDTA tubes by collaborating institutions according to the institutions' own protocols. For TCRbeta analysis, collaborators shipped samples in one of three forms: frozen whole blood, isolated PBMCs, or DNA extracted from either of those sample types. Overall study results and their limits: How much clinical and demographic metadata was included differed by source and by participant, and the metadata was provided uncurated.

Including cysteine and phenylalanine, the CDR3 has 10 amino acids. Only the CDR3 portion is preserved as DNA: 30 bases, with reading frame beginning at the first base. V was cut back by 4 bases and J by 12 bases, leaving a gap of 8 bases between them. In the germline V gene, CDR1 corresponds to SGHDT and CDR2 to YYEEEE. The rearranged segments are TRBV5-6 and TRBJ2-1; TRBD1 is possibly the D segment (5 matching bases). The sequencing sample was made of peripheral blood. The clonotype originates from a man aged 60 to 69 who had recovered from COVID-19. The nucleotides read TGTGCCAGCAGCGGACAACTGCAGTTCTTC. Its translation reads: CASSGQLQFF.